A single sample gave rise to the 5 T cell receptor beta chains below, sequenced in a study of blood T cell repertoires in COVID-19. Libraries were prepared by immunoSEQ multiplex PCR; TCRdb keeps only in-frame clonotypes and omits some of them. The sample yields 410,000 or so clones, approximately 90% seen once. Sequenced material: peripheral blood. These TCRs come from a woman aged 25 to 45 with active or convalescent COVID-19.

V and J are TRBV12-3 or TRBV12-4 and TRBJ1-1, with D hard to call. This CDR3 is 11 amino acids long. V dropped 3 bases and J dropped 11 bases, with 10 bases sitting between them. The CDR3 reads CASSLSRGAFF. CDR3 nucleotide sequence: TGTGCCAGCAGTTTGAGTCGAGGGGCTTTCTTT.

In this sample, this clone turned up a few times. The chain joins TRBV6-5 to TRBJ1-2; D not resolved. Trimming took off 2 bases at V and 6 bases at J, with 13 bases between the two ends. Germline values: CDR1 MNHEY, CDR2 SVGAGI. The CDR3 contains 14 residues. CDR3 in DNA: TGTGCCAGCAGTTACATTCGCGAGATAGATGGCTACACCTTC. Translating gives CASSYIREIDGYTF.

V gene TRBV6-2 or TRBV6-3 combines with J gene TRBJ1-3; D possibly corresponds to TRBD1 (6 bases). This CDR3 is 14 amino acids long. Germline V gene data show CDR1 as MNHEY and CDR2 as SVGEGT. V lost 6 bases and J lost 2, with 11 bases in between. CDR3 coding DNA: TGTGCCAGCAGCCAGGGGCTCCCTGGAAACACCATATATTTT. Translating gives CASSQGLPGNTIYF.

The chain employs TRBV29-1 and TRBJ1-2; D unclear. V dropped 4 bases and J dropped 2 bases, with 11 bases sitting between them. This CDR3 has 13 amino acids. Germline V gives CDR1 SQVTM, CDR2 ANQGSEA. CDR3 residues: CSVGQERNYGYTF. The CDR3 coding sequence is TGCAGCGTTGGGCAGGAAAGAAACTATGGCTACACCTTC.

The rearrangement uses TRBV10-3 and TRBJ1-1, with 7 bases aligning to TRBD1. CDR3 length: 13 amino acids. V shed 8 bases, J shed 2 bases, and the junction held 5 bases outside the gene matches. In germline, CDR1 is ENHRY, CDR2 SYGVKD. The CDR3 DNA follows: TGTGCCATCTCCGGGACAGCAAACACTGAAGCTTTCTTT. Its protein is CAISGTANTEAFF.